This T cell receptor beta chain appears in the sequencing data of a study of T cell repertoires in cytomegalovirus infection. V shed 3 bases and J 0 bases; nucleotides not matched to a gene: 9. This CDR3 has 17 amino acids. CDR1 is LNHDA and CDR2 is SQIVND in the germline V gene (reference sequence). As concerns this clonotype: Antigen specificity is unknown.

TCRdb re-called the reads with MiXCR, one entry per CDR3 protein. Of 75,000 to 95,000 distinct CDR3 sequences in the sample, 45% to 50% were seen once. The clonotype originates from a human donor in good health (CMV status not recorded). Some clones in this sample may be carry-over from other donors' samples. J is TRBJ2-3 and V is TRBV19; 7 nucleotides agree with TRBD1. The specimen was CD8+ T cells from cultured PBMCs, collected from culture after CMV antigen stimulation. The CDR3 here is CASSMGQTFLSTDTQYF. In DNA, the CDR3 is TGTGCCAGTAGTATGGGACAGACTTTCCTTAGCACAGATACGCAGTATTTT.